This T cell receptor beta chain was obtained from a study of STAT5B mutations in CD4+ large granular lymphocyte leukemia. Measured with immunoSEQ multiplex PCR; TCRdb has only the in-frame clones, and not every one. The sample has some 35,000 clones; less than 70% are singletons. V lost 2 bases to trimming and J lost 4 bases, with 8 bases between them. The CDR3 totals 14 residues. The germline V gene has CDR1 PRHDT and CDR2 FYEKMQ (reference sequence). The receptor was isolated from a human donor in good health. Input material: CD4+ T cells from blood buffy coats. This rearrangement joins TRBV13 to TRBJ2-2, with D unclear. CDR3 in amino acids: CASSLIGLTGELFF. CDR3 bases: TGTGCCAGCAGCTTAATTGGGCTCACCGGGGAGCTGTTTTTT. Together with reference TRBV13 and TRBJ2-2, the CDR3 gives the full variable domain: AAGVIQSPRHLIKEKRETATLKCYPIPRHDTVYWYQQGPGQDPQFLISFYEKMQSDKGSIPDRFSAQQFSDYHSELNMSSLELGDSALYFCASSLIGLTGELFFGEGSRLTVL.